The 22 T cell receptor beta chains below all came from one sample that was sequenced in a study of blood T cell repertoires in COVID-19. Data came from immunoSEQ multiplex PCR; TCRdb stores just in-frame clones and leaves some out. The sample consists of fewer than 350,000 clones, around 85% of them appearing once. The sequencing input was PBMCs or T cells enriched from blood (not recorded which). These receptors all come from a woman aged 30 to 39 who had been exposed to COVID-19.

V usage is TRBV19 and J usage is TRBJ1-2; 11 nucleotides line up with TRBD1. The junction had 6 bases not matched to a gene; V was cut back by 7 bases and J by 8 bases. From germline, CDR1 is LNHDA and CDR2 SQIVND (reference sequence). This CDR3 spans 13 amino acids. CDR3 in amino acids: CASIRTGGGGYTF. Written as DNA, the CDR3 is TGTGCCAGTATCCGGACAGGGGGCGGGGGCTACACCTTC.

The V call is TRBV7-6, the J call TRBJ2-7; TRBD1 matches 10 bases. The CDR3 totals 15 residues. CDR1 and CDR2 from the germline V gene are SGHVS and FNYEAQ. The trim removed 5 bases at V and 8 bases at J, leaving 12 bases unmatched. The CDR3 DNA is TGTGCCAGCAGCCTCGACAGGGGGCGCGAAGGAAAGCAGTACTTC. Translation gives CASSLDRGREGKQYF. Based on the CDR3 plus reference TRBV7-6 and TRBJ2-7, the full variable domain is GAGVSQSPRYKVTKRGQDVALRCDPISGHVSLYWYRQALGQGPEFLTYFNYEAQQDKSGLPNDRFSAERPEGSISTLTIQRTEQRDSAMYRCASSLDRGREGKQYFGPGTRLTVT.

This chain links TRBV28 with TRBJ2-7; 10 positions agree with TRBD1. The CDR3 is 15 residues long. The V and J ends lost 6 bases and 5 bases, in that order; junction bases with no gene match: 10. Per germline, CDR1 MDHEN and CDR2 SYDVKM. The CDR3 loop reads CASRTLGQGFHEQYF. CDR3 coding DNA: TGTGCCAGCAGGACACTGGGACAGGGGTTCCACGAGCAGTACTTC.

CDR3: CASSVGLAGGIQETQYF. CDR3 sequence (DNA): TGTGCCAGCAGCGTAGGGCTAGCGGGGGGTATCCAAGAGACCCAGTACTTC. The chain combines TRBV9 with TRBJ2-5; 11 bases align to TRBD2. The germline CDR1 and CDR2 sequences are SGDLS and YYNGEE. The length of the CDR3 is 17 residues. The V gene end was trimmed by 0 bases and the J gene end by 1 base; junction bases not matched to a gene: 5.

V usage is TRBV11-1 and J usage is TRBJ2-1; TRBD2 might be the D (5 bases). The V end lost 4 bases, the J end lost 3 bases, and 13 bases lay between the germline ends. The length of the CDR3 is 15 residues. CDR1 and CDR2 from the germline V gene are SGHAT and FQDESV (reference sequence). CDR3 DNA sequence: TGTGCCAGCAGCTCCCGAGGGCTGGTCTACAATGAGCAGTTCTTC. This gives the protein CASSSRGLVYNEQFF.

This chain connects TRBV7-2 to TRBJ1-1; a possible D gene is TRBD1 (5 bases). V was trimmed by 7 bases and J by 2 bases, leaving 14 bases between them. Germline V gene lookup returns CDR1 SGHTA and CDR2 FQGNSA. The CDR3 has 14 amino acids. Written as DNA, the CDR3 is TGTGCCAGCAAAGCGACAGACTCTAACACTGAAGCTTTCTTT. Translation gives CASKATDSNTEAFF.

This clone was found a few times. Here the CDR3 reads CASSFSGTLGNTIYF. The CDR3 nucleotides are TGTGCCAGCAGTTTTTCCGGGACTCTCGGAAACACCATATATTTT. The chain combines TRBV27 with TRBJ1-3; a weak D match, TRBD1 (5 bases). The CDR3 length is 15 residues. CDR1 and CDR2 from the germline V gene are MNHEY and SMNVEV (reference sequence). V was pared by 3 bases and J by 4 bases, with 13 bases between.

J is TRBJ1-1 and V is TRBV6-5; D gene uncertain. Germline-derived CDR1 and CDR2 are MNHEY and SVGAGI. The CDR3 totals 13 residues. V was pared by 6 bases and J by 1 base, with 9 bases between. For the CDR3, the DNA is TGTGCCAGCAGCCTTGGCGGGAACACTGAAGCTTTCTTT. It is translated as CASSLGGNTEAFF.

This clone came up a few times. The chain couples TRBV28 to TRBJ1-1; D ambiguous. In germline, CDR1 is MDHEN, CDR2 SYDVKM. The CDR3 spans 15 residues. V was cut by 2 bases and J by 0 bases, with 10 bases left in between. The CDR3 here is CASSLRGRMNTEAFF. The DNA of the CDR3 is TGTGCCAGCAGTTTACGCGGGCGAATGAACACTGAAGCTTTCTTT.

The CDR3 reads CASSSLAPSSYNEQFF. CDR3 in DNA: TGTGCCAGCTCAAGTTTAGCTCCGAGCTCCTACAATGAGCAGTTCTTC. V gene TRBV18 combines with J gene TRBJ2-1; no clear D. Between the trimmed V and J ends, which lost 5 bases and 0 bases, there was a span of 14 bases. This CDR3 comprises 16 residues. CDR1 and CDR2 from the germline V gene are KGHSH and LQKENI.

The chain recombines TRBV24-1 with TRBJ1-1; 12 bases are a match to TRBD1. The CDR3 sequence is 18 residues long. Germline assignment: CDR1 KGHDR and CDR2 SFDVKD. V lost 2 bases and J lost 0; bases outside the gene matches: 6. The DNA of the CDR3 is TGTGCCACCAGTGATTCCCCCGGGACAGGGGGCATGAACACTGAAGCTTTCTTT. As protein: CATSDSPGTGGMNTEAFF.

V is TRBV11-2 and J is TRBJ2-3; D uncertain. This CDR3 contains 17 residues. The ends were cut back, 2 bases at V and 1 base at J, with 16 bases in the middle. Germline V gene lookup returns CDR1 SGHAT and CDR2 FQNNGV. CDR3 bases: TGTGCCAGCAGCTTAAGGAGTTGGTCGGCTGGCACAGATACGCAGTATTTT. It yields the protein CASSLRSWSAGTDTQYF.

V is TRBV5-4 and J is TRBJ2-5, with 9 bases identical to TRBD1. J lost 5 bases, V lost 4 bases, and 6 bases had no gene match. The CDR3 loop spans 14 amino acids. CDR1 and CDR2 from the germline V gene are SGHNT and YYREEE (reference sequence). The CDR3 region has the DNA TGTGCCAGCAGCACACAGGGGGCTGAGGAGACCCAGTACTTC. This encodes CASSTQGAEETQYF. The entire variable domain, with the rest obtained from reference TRBV5-4 and TRBJ2-5, is as follows: ETGVTQSPTHLIKTRGQQVTLRCSSQSGHNTVSWYQQALGQGPQFIFQYYREEENGRGNFPPRFSGLQFPNYSSELNVNALELDDSALYLCASSTQGAEETQYFGPGTRLLVL.

The V call is TRBV3-1 (or the pseudogene TRBV3-2), the J call TRBJ2-4, with 8 bases lining up with TRBD2. From germline, CDR1 is LGHDT and CDR2 YNNKEL (reference sequence). The CDR3 consists of 15 residues. V shed 0 bases, J shed 9 bases, and the junction held 7 bases outside the gene matches. The CDR3 DNA reads TGTGCCAGCAGCCAAGATAGCGGGACATTGGGCATTCAGTACTTC. Translating it yields CASSQDSGTLGIQYF.

The chain recombines TRBV11-2 with TRBJ1-1, with 7 bases aligning to TRBD1. CDR3 length equals 17 residues. V shed 0 bases and J 3 bases; nucleotides not matched to a gene: 10. Per the germline V gene, CDR1 is SGHAT and CDR2 is FQNNGV. CDR3 in amino acids: CASSLEWAGGLDTEAFF. CDR3 coding DNA: TGTGCCAGCAGCTTAGAATGGGCAGGGGGGTTGGACACTGAAGCTTTCTTT.

CDR3 residues: CASSQGTDSGGTDTQYF. CDR3 sequence (DNA): TGTGCCAGCAGCCAAGGTACCGATAGCGGGGGGACAGATACGCAGTATTTT. The rearrangement uses TRBV4-2 and TRBJ2-3; TRBD2 agrees at 10 bases. In germline, CDR1 is LGHNA, CDR2 YNFKEQ. The CDR3 contains 17 residues. V was clipped by 1 base and J by 3 bases; unmatched bases: 7.

This sequence joins TRBV4-2 and TRBJ1-1, with D unclear. V lost 6 bases and J lost 3, with 20 bases in between. This CDR3 is built from 16 residues. Germline assignment: CDR1 LGHNA and CDR2 YNFKEQ. This chain's CDR3 is CASSSERGFIDTEAFF. DNA for the CDR3: TGTGCCAGCAGTAGTGAGCGCGGTTTCATTGACACTGAAGCTTTCTTT.

The genes are TRBV5-1 and TRBJ2-1; 7 bases line up with TRBD1. The germline V gene encodes CDR1 SGHRS and CDR2 YFSETQ. This CDR3 has 19 residues. Trimming removed 1 base from V and 0 bases from J; junction bases left unmatched: 13. The CDR3 spells CASSLRTGAARHSYNEQFF. The CDR3, as DNA: TGCGCCAGCAGCTTGCGAACAGGGGCTGCTAGACACTCCTACAATGAGCAGTTCTTC.

The V call is TRBV11-3, the J call TRBJ1-3; D possibly corresponds to TRBD1 (5 bases). This CDR3 region has 14 residues. Germline V lookup: CDR1 SGHNT, CDR2 YENEEA. The V and J ends lost 6 bases and 4 bases respectively, with 13 bases between them. The CDR3, as DNA: TGTGCCAGCAGTCAACAGGAATACGGAAACACCATATATTTT. Protein: CASSQQEYGNTIYF.

This chain links TRBV28 with TRBJ2-7, with 14 bases identical to TRBD2. The germline CDR1 and CDR2 sequences are MDHEN and SYDVKM. The CDR3 spans 18 residues. J was trimmed by 7 bases and V by 2 bases; bases with no gene match: 13. The CDR3, as DNA: TGTGCCAGCAGTTTAAGAGGACTAGCGGGAGGCTCCAATAGGGAGCAGTACTTC. Protein product: CASSLRGLAGGSNREQYF.

The chain combines TRBV7-9 with TRBJ1-1; a possible D gene is TRBD1 (6 bases). Trimming cost V 1 base and J 3 bases, with 12 bases left between them. Germline assignment: CDR1 SEHNR and CDR2 FQNEAQ (reference sequence). This CDR3 has 15 residues. The CDR3, as DNA: TGTGCCAGCAGCTTAGTGGGGGCAGGGGACACTGAAGCTTTCTTT. It codes for CASSLVGAGDTEAFF.

V gene TRBV29-1 combines with J gene TRBJ2-6; 10 positions match TRBD1. Unmatched junction bases numbered 8, after V lost 6 bases and J lost 0 bases. This CDR3 region has 17 residues. CDR1 and CDR2 (germline): SQVTM, ANQGSEA. The CDR3 DNA is TGCAGCGTGGGAGACAGGGGGCTCCTCTCTGGGGCCAACGTCCTGACTTTC. Residues: CSVGDRGLLSGANVLTF.